This TCR beta chain is drawn from a study of shared clonotypes between healthy human individuals. Notes on the study in general: Shared clonotypes across all four donors exceeded non-shared ones in generation probability. Naive subsets tended to show greater estimated richness than memory subsets.

The CDR3 loop spans 14 amino acids. Germline V gives CDR1 MDHEN, CDR2 SYDVKM. Trimming stripped 4 bases from V and 4 bases from J, with 14 bases between. Points on this clone: Its antigen is currently unknown.

Donors were healthy HIV-negative adults without recently reported acute infections or vaccinations. Negatively enriched CD4+ T cells were divided by CD45RA into naive and memory. TCRdb's copy holds only in-frame clones and misses some; the assay was immunoSEQ multiplex PCR. In the table there are roughly 530,000 clones, approximately 95% of which are singletons. The TCR comes from a woman in her twenties or thirties in good health. This sequence joins TRBV28 and TRBJ2-7; D might be TRBD1 or TRBD2, each matching 5 bases. The sequencing input was naive CD4+ T cells sorted from blood. The sample's subset: CD45RA+ positively selected. In DNA, the CDR3 is TGTGCCAGCAGTTCGCCGGGACCTAGATACGAGCAGTACTTC. This codes for CASSSPGPRYEQYF.